This TCR beta chain was obtained from a study of blood T cell repertoires in COVID-19. On the study more broadly: Acute and convalescent COVID-19 specimens originated in the United States, Italy and Spain. PBMCs, B-cell-depleted T cells, or T cells were the source of the cDNA or gDNA that made up the material.

As originally analysed: Counts of nucleated cells, estimated from reference gene primer amplification, were obtained. Repertoires were generated with immunoSEQ multiplex PCR, while TCRdb's copy carries only in-frame clones and drops some. Clonal size and the V and J genes are those of that table, whereas D and trimming came from the DNA. The sample contains tens of thousands of clones, 90% of which appear only once. Losses at the gene ends were 0 bases for V and 6 bases for J; bases not matched to a gene: 7. Germline CDR1 is MGHRA and CDR2 is YSYEKL. CDR3 size: 16 residues. The sequence came from a woman aged 60-75 years with active COVID-19. V usage is TRBV4-1 and J usage is TRBJ1-4; 7 bases match TRBD1. Sequenced material: peripheral blood. CDR3 loop: CASSQEGQIKDEKLFF. The CDR3 DNA is TGCGCCAGCAGCCAAGAGGGACAGATTAAAGATGAAAAACTGTTTTTT.